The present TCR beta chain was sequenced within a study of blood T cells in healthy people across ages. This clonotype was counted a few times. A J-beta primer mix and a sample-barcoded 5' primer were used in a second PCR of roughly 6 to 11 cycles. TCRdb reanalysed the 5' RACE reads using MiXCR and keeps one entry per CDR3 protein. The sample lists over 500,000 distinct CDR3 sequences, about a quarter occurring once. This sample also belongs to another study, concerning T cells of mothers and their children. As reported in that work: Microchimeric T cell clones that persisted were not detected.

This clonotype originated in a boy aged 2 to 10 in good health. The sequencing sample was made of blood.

CDR3 in amino acids: CASSPDSFSYEQYF. CDR3 DNA sequence: TGCGCCAGCAGCCCCGACAGTTTCTCCTACGAGCAGTACTTC. The chain employs TRBV5-1 and TRBJ2-5, with a possible D match to TRBD1 (5 bases). The J call may not be correct, given that the DNA end is closer to TRBJ2-7. Germline CDR1 SGHRS, CDR2 YFSETQ. CDR3 length equals 14 residues.